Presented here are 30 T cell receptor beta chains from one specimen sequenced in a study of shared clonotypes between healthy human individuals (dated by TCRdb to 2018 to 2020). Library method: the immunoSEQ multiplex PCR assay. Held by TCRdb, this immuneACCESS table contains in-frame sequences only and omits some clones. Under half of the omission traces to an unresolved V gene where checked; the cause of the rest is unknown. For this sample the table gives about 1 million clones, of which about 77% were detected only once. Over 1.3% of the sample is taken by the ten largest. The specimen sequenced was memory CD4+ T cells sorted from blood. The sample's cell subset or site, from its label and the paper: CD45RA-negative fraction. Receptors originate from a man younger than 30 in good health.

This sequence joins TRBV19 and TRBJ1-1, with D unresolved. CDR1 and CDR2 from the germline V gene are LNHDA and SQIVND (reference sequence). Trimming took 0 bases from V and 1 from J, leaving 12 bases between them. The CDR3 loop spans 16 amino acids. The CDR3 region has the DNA TGTGCCAGTAGTATAGATAGTGGGAGCAGGAACACTGAAGCTTTCTTT. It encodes CASSIDSGSRNTEAFF.

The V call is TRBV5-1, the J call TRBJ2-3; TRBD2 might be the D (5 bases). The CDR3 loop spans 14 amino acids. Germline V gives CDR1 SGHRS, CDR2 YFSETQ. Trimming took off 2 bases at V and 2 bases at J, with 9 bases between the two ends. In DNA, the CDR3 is TGCGCCAGCAGCTTTCGGGGTCTCACAGATACGCAGTATTTT. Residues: CASSFRGLTDTQYF. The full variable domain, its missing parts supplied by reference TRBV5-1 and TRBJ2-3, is KAGVTQTPRYLIKTRGQQVTLSCSPISGHRSVSWYQQTPGQGLQFLFEYFSETQRNKGNFPGRFSGRQFSNSRSEMNVSTLELGDSALYLCASSFRGLTDTQYFGPGTRLTVL.

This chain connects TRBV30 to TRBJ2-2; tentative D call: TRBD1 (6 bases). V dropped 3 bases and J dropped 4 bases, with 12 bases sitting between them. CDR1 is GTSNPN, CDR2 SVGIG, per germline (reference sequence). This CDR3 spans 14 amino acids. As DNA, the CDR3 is TGTGCCTGGAGGGACAGACAGGTCACCGGGGAGCTGTTTTTT. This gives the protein CAWRDRQVTGELFF. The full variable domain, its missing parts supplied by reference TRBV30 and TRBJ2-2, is SQTIHQWPATLVQPVGSPLSLECTVEGTSNPNLYWYRQAAGRGLQLLFYSVGIGQISSEVPQNLSASRPQDRQFILSSKKLLLSDSGFYLCAWRDRQVTGELFFGEGSRLTVL.

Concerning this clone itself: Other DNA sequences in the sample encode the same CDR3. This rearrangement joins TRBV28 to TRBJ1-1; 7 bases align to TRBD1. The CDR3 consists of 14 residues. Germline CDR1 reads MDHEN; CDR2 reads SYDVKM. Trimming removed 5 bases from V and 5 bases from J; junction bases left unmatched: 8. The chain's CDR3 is CASSPLGGGTEAFF. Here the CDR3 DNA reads TGTGCCAGCAGTCCTCTAGGGGGCGGTACTGAAGCTTTCTTT.

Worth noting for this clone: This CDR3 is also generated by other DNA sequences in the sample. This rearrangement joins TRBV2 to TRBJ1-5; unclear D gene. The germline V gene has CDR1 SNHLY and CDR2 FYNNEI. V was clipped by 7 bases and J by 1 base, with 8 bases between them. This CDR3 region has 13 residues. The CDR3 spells CASIRDSNQPQHF. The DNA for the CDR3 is TGTGCCAGCATACGAGACAGCAATCAGCCCCAGCATTTT.

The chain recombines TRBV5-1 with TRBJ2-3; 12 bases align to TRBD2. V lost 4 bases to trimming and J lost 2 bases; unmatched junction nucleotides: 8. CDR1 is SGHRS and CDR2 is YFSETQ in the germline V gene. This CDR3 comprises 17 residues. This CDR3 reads CASSQGASGGATDTQYF. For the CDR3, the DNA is TGCGCCAGCAGCCAGGGGGCTAGCGGGGGGGCCACAGATACGCAGTATTTT.

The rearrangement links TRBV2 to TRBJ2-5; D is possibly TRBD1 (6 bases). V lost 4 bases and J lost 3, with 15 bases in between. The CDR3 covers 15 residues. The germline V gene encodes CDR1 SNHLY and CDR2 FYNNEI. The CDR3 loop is CASSVSQGLKETQYF. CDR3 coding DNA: TGTGCCAGCAGTGTTTCACAGGGTCTCAAAGAGACCCAGTACTTC.

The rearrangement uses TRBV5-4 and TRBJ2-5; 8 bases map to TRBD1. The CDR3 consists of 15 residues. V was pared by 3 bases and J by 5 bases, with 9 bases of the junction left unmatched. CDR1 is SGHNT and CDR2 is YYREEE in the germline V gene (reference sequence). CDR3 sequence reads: CASSSQGAGLETQYF. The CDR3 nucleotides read TGTGCCAGCAGCTCCCAGGGGGCGGGATTGGAGACCCAGTACTTC.

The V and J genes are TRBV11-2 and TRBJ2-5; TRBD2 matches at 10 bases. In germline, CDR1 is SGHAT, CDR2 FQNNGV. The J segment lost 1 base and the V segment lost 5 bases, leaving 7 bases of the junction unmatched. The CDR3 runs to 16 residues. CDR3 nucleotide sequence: TGTGCCAGCAGCACCAAGCGGGGGGGCCTCCAAGAGACCCAGTACTTC. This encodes CASSTKRGGLQETQYF. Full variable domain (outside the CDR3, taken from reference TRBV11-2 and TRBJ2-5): EAGVAQSPRYKIIEKRQSVAFWCNPISGHATLYWYQQILGQGPKLLIQFQNNGVVDDSQLPKDRFSAERLKGVDSTLKIQPAKLEDSAVYLCASSTKRGGLQETQYFGPGTRLLVL.

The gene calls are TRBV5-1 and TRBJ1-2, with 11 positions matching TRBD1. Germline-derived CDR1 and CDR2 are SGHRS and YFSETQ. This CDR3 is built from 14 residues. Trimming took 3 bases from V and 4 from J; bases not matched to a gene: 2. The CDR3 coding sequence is TGCGCCAGCAGCTCGGGACAGGGGGGCTATGGCTACACCTTC. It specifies CASSSGQGGYGYTF.

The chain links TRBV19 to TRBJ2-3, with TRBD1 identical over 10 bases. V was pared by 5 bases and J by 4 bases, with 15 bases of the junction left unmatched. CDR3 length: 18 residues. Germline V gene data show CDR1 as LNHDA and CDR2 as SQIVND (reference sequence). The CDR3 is CASSPLLGQGDLADTQYF. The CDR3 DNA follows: TGTGCCAGTAGTCCTCTTCTCGGACAGGGGGATTTGGCAGATACGCAGTATTTT.

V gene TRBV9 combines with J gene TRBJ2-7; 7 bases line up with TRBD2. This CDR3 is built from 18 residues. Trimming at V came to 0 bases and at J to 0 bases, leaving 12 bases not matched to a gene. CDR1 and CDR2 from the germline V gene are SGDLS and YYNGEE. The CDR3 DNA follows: TGTGCCAGCAGCGTAGGGGCCAGTGGGAGCGGGGTCTCCTACGAGCAGTACTTC. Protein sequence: CASSVGASGSGVSYEQYF.

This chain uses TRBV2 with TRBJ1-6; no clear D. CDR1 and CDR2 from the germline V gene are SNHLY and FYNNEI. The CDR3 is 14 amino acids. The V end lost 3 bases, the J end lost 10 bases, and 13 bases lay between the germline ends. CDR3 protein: CASSETGLSSPLHF. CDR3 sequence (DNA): TGTGCCAGCAGTGAGACCGGTCTCAGCTCACCCCTCCACTTT.

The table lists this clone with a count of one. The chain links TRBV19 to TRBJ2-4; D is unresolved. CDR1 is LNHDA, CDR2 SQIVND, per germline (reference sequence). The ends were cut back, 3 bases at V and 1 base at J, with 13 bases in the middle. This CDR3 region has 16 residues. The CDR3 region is CASSIGQDGAKNIQYF. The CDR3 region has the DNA TGTGCCAGTAGTATCGGGCAGGATGGGGCCAAAAACATTCAGTACTTC.

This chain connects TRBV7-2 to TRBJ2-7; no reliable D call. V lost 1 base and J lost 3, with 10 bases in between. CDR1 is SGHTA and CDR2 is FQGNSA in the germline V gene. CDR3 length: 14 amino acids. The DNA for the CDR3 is TGTGCCAGCAGCTTAGGGACCGTTGGCTACGAGCAGTACTTC. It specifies CASSLGTVGYEQYF.

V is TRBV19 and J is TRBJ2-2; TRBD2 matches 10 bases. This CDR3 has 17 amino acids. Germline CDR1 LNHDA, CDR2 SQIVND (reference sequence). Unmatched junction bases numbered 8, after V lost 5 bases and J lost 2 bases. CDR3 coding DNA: TGTGCCAGTAGTCCCTCGGGACTAGCGAAAAACACCGGGGAGCTGTTTTTT. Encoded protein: CASSPSGLAKNTGELFF.

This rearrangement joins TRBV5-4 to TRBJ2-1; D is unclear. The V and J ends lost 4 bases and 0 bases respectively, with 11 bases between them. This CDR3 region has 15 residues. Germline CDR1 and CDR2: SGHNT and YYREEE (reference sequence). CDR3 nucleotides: TGTGCCAGCAGCGTCCCGGGTGGCTCCTACAATGAGCAGTTCTTC. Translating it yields CASSVPGGSYNEQFF.

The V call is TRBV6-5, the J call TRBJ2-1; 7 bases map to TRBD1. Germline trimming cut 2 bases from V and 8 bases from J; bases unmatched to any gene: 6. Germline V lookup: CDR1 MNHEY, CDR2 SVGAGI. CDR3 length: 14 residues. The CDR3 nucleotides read TGTGCCAGCAGTTACGAGGGGGCAGGGGATGAGCAGTTCTTC. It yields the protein CASSYEGAGDEQFF.

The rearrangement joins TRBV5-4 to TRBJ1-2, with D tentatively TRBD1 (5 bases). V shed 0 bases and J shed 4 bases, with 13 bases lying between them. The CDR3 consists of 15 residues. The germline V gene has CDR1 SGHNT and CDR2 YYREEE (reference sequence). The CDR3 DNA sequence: TGTGCCAGCAGCTTGGTGGGGATCGGGGGCTATGGCTACACCTTC. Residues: CASSLVGIGGYGYTF.

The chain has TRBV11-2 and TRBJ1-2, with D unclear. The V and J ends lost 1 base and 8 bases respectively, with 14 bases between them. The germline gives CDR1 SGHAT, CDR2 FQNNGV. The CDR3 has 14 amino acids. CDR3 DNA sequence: TGTGCCAGCAGCTTAGTTGGTCCTGTTGGAGGCTACACCTTC. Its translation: CASSLVGPVGGYTF.

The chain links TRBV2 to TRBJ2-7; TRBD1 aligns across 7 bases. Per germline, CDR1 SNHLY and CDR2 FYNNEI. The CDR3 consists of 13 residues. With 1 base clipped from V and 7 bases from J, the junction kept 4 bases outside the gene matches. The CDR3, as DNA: TGTGCCAGCAGTGAAGTGACAGGGTGGGAGCAGTACTTC. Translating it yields CASSEVTGWEQYF.

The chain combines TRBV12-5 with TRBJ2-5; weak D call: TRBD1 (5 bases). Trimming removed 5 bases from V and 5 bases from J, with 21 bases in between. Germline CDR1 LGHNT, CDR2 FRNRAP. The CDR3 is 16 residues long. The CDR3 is CASGPSTRDFRETQYF. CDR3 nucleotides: TGTGCTAGTGGTCCATCTACCAGGGATTTTCGGGAGACCCAGTACTTC.

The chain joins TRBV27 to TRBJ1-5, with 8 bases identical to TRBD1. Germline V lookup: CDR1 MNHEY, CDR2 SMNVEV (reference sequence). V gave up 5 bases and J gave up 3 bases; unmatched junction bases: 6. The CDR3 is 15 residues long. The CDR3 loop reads CASSAGTGNNQPQHF. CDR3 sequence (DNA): TGTGCCAGCAGTGCCGGGACAGGCAACAATCAGCCCCAGCATTTT.

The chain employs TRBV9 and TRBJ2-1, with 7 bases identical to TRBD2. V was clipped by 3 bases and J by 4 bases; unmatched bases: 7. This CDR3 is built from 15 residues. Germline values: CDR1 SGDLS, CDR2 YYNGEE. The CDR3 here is CASSERTGGYNEQFF. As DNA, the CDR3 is TGTGCCAGCAGCGAGAGGACGGGGGGTTACAATGAGCAGTTCTTC.

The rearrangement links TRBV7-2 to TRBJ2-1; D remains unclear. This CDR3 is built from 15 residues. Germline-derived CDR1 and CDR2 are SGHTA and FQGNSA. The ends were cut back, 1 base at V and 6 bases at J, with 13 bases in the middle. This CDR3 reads CASSLVAQRTNEQFF. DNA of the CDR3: TGTGCCAGCAGCTTAGTAGCTCAGCGTACCAATGAGCAGTTCTTC.

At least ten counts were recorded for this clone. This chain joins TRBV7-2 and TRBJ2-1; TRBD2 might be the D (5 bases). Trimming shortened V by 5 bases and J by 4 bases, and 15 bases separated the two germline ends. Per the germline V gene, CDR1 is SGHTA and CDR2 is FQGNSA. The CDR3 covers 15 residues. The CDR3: CASSTGGRRYNEQFF. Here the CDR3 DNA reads TGTGCCAGCAGCACGGGCGGGCGGAGGTACAATGAGCAGTTCTTC.

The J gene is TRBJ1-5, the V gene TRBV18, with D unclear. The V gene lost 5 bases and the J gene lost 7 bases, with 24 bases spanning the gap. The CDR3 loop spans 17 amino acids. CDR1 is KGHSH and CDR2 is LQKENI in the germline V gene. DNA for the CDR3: TGTGCCAGCTCATTACAACCTTCGACGGACCTCCTACAGCCCCAGCATTTT. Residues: CASSLQPSTDLLQPQHF.

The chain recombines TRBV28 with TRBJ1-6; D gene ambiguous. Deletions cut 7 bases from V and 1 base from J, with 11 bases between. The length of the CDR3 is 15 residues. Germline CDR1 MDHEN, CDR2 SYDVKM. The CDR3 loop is CASTALGSYNSPLHF. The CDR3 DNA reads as TGTGCCAGCACGGCCCTGGGGTCCTATAATTCACCCCTCCACTTT.

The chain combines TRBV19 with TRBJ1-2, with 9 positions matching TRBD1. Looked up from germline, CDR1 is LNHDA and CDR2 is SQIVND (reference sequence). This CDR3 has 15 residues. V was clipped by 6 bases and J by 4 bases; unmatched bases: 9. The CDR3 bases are TGTGCCAGTAGACCGCCGGGACAGGGACCCTATGGCTACACCTTC. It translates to CASRPPGQGPYGYTF.

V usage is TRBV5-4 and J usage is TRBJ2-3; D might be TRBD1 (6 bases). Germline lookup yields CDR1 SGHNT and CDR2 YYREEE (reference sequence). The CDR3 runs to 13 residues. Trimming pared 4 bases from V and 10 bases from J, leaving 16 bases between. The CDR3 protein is CASSPLDRVPQYF. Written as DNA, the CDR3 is TGTGCCAGCAGCCCCTTGGACAGAGTTCCGCAGTATTTT.